This T cell receptor (beta chain) was sequenced for a study of identical twins. TCRdb passed the 5' RACE reads through MiXCR, listing each CDR3 protein once. Among fewer than 650,000 distinct CDR3 sequences listed, 7.1% were seen once. This CDR3 comprises 14 residues. V dropped 3 bases and J dropped 6 bases, with 11 bases sitting between them. This sample also belongs to another study, concerning yellow fever vaccine responses in identical twins.

The chain carries TRBV12-3 or TRBV12-4 and TRBJ1-4, with a weak D call TRBD1 (5 bases). The source material was PBMCs. This TCR derives from a woman aged 18-29 years in good health. The CDR3 spells CASSFWGLDEKLFF. CDR3 in DNA: TGTGCCAGCAGTTTTTGGGGACTGGATGAAAAACTGTTTTTT.